This T cell receptor beta chain was identified in a study of cytomegalovirus exposure and HLA in healthy donors. Study as a whole: Earlier, almost 120 million unique TCR beta sequences were recovered from around 200 million T cells by an analysis.

The PCR had 60 Vbeta and 13 Jbeta primers. Clones were sequenced by immunoSEQ multiplex PCR, and TCRdb holds only the in-frame ones, with some missing. In the table there are 100,000 to 150,000 clones, about 76% of which are singletons. V lost 3 bases, J lost 4 bases, and 19 bases lay in between. The CDR3 is 16 residues long. The V gene's germline CDR1 is SGHRS and CDR2 YFSETQ. This TCR was recovered from a woman aged 55-69 years in good health and CMV-seropositive. The sample comprised PBMCs. The chain uses TRBV5-1 and TRBJ1-1; maybe TRBD1 (5 bases). The CDR3 nucleotides are TGCGCCAGCAGCTCCACCTTGTCGGGGGAAGCCACTGAAGCTTTCTTT. It is translated as CASSSTLSGEATEAFF.